These 25 T cell receptor beta chains were sequenced from one sample in a study of blood T cell repertoires in COVID-19. Measured with immunoSEQ multiplex PCR; TCRdb has only the in-frame clones, and not every one. This table holds about 46,000 clones, approximately 85% found once. The sequenced sample consisted of peripheral blood. These receptors originate from a human donor in a cohort sampled during active COVID-19. The donor label of this sample is uncertain.

The V and J genes are TRBV6-5 and TRBJ1-2; 7 bases map to TRBD1. The J segment lost 4 bases and the V segment lost 6 bases, leaving 5 bases of the junction unmatched. This CDR3 has 13 residues. Germline V lookup: CDR1 MNHEY, CDR2 SVGAGI. The CDR3 nucleotides are TGTGCCAGCAGCTGGGACAGTCGCTATGGCTACACCTTC. As protein: CASSWDSRYGYTF.

The genes are TRBV27 and TRBJ1-6; the D gene is possibly TRBD1 (5 bases). Germline CDR1 is MNHEY and CDR2 is SMNVEV (reference sequence). Deletions cut 7 bases from V and 0 bases from J, with 16 bases between. This CDR3 has 17 amino acids. CDR3 sequence (DNA): TGTGCCAGCACCCAGTCGACAGCGAGCTCCTATAATTCACCCCTCCACTTT. This gives the protein CASTQSTASSYNSPLHF.

This chain uses TRBV4-1 with TRBJ1-5; TRBD1 is a possible D gene (5 bases). V lost 2 bases, J lost 6 bases, and 14 bases lay in between. Germline V gene sequence: CDR1 MGHRA, CDR2 YSYEKL. The CDR3 loop spans 15 amino acids. The CDR3 is CASSQSARAGQPQHF. As DNA, the CDR3 is TGCGCCAGCAGCCAATCAGCCAGGGCCGGTCAGCCCCAGCATTTT.

The chain has TRBV5-1 and TRBJ2-7, with D possibly matching TRBD1 (6 bases). Germline V gene lookup returns CDR1 SGHRS and CDR2 YFSETQ. V lost 2 bases, J lost 2 bases, and 14 bases lay in between. The CDR3 loop spans 15 amino acids. The CDR3 DNA reads TGCGCCAGCAGCTTTCTCTCAGGGGACCCCTACGAGCAGTACTTC. Translating it yields CASSFLSGDPYEQYF.

The chain employs TRBV30 and TRBJ2-2; tentatively, D is TRBD1 (5 bases). This CDR3 contains 12 residues. CDR1 and CDR2 (germline): GTSNPN, SVGIG (reference sequence). V was pared by 5 bases and J by 6 bases, with 10 bases between. This chain's CDR3 is CAWATAPGELFF. The DNA of the CDR3 is TGTGCCTGGGCGACAGCCCCCGGGGAGCTGTTTTTT.

The CDR3 DNA reads TGTGCCATCAGTGAGTCGAGGACAGTAATGAACACTGAAGCTTTCTTT. Translated: CAISESRTVMNTEAFF. V and J are TRBV10-3 and TRBJ1-1; D may be TRBD1 (6 bases). Deletions cut 0 bases from V and 0 bases from J, with 11 bases between. Germline V gene sequence: CDR1 ENHRY, CDR2 SYGVKD. CDR3 size: 16 residues.

The V and J genes are TRBV5-6 and TRBJ1-5; 7 bases match TRBD1. V shed 2 bases and J 1 base; nucleotides not matched to a gene: 0. The CDR3 contains 14 residues. Germline CDR1 reads SGHDT; CDR2 reads YYEEEE. The CDR3 DNA is TGTGCCAGCAGCTTCAGGGGGAGCAATCAGCCCCAGCATTTT. It specifies CASSFRGSNQPQHF.

The count of this clone is one. The rearrangement uses TRBV12-5 and TRBJ1-1; D remains unclear. The V end lost 4 bases, the J end lost 5 bases, and 14 bases lay between the germline ends. In germline, CDR1 is LGHNT, CDR2 FRNRAP. This CDR3 comprises 14 residues. The CDR3 DNA is TGTGCTAGTGGTTGGCAGGAGGTCGAAACTGAAGCTTTCTTT. Protein: CASGWQEVETEAFF.

The V call is TRBV5-1, the J call TRBJ2-5, with D possibly being TRBD2 (6 bases). Germline CDR1 is SGHRS and CDR2 is YFSETQ. The CDR3 spans 17 residues. Trimming took off 0 bases at V and 5 bases at J, with 20 bases between the two ends. CDR3 protein: CASSLGGGGSRVETQYF. CDR3 coding DNA: TGCGCCAGCAGCTTGGGCGGAGGAGGGAGTCGCGTCGAGACCCAGTACTTC.

The V and J genes are TRBV5-1 and TRBJ2-5; 8 bases fit TRBD1. V dropped 4 bases and J dropped 4; count of bases not matched to a gene: 3. This CDR3 is built from 13 residues. Germline V gene sequence: CDR1 SGHRS, CDR2 YFSETQ. CDR3 protein: CASSPGTGETQYF. Here the CDR3 DNA reads TGCGCCAGCAGCCCGGGGACAGGAGAGACCCAGTACTTC.

The chain uses TRBV11-2 and TRBJ2-7, with TRBD2 matching 10 bases. V dropped 7 bases and J dropped 0; count of bases not matched to a gene: 15. Germline-derived CDR1 and CDR2 are SGHAT and FQNNGV. The CDR3 contains 18 residues. CDR3 in DNA: TGTGCCAGCACCATGGGGCTAGCGGGGGCCTTACGCTCCTACGAGCAGTACTTC. It encodes CASTMGLAGALRSYEQYF.

Sample share makes this clone medium-sized. The CDR3 DNA reads as TGTGCCAGCTCACGGGAGGGGGTGAATTCACCCCTCCACTTT. This codes for CASSREGVNSPLHF. The genes are TRBV18 and TRBJ1-6, with TRBD1 as a possible D gene (6 bases). V was clipped by 4 bases and J by 7 bases, with 11 bases between them. Germline V lookup: CDR1 KGHSH, CDR2 LQKENI. The CDR3 extends over 14 amino acids. The complete variable domain, with remaining parts taken from reference TRBV18 and TRBJ1-6, reads NAGVMQNPRHLVRRRGQEARLRCSPMKGHSHVYWYRQLPEEGLKFMVYLQKENIIDESGMPKERFSAEFPKEGPSILRIQQVVRGDSAAYFCASSREGVNSPLHFGNGTRLTVT.

This clone was seen only a few times. This chain links TRBV18 with TRBJ1-5; D unresolved. This CDR3 has 15 residues. The germline V gene encodes CDR1 KGHSH and CDR2 LQKENI. The V end was cut by 2 bases, the J end by 3 bases, with 11 bases between. The CDR3 spells CASSPNGNYNQPQHF. The DNA of the CDR3 is TGTGCCAGCTCACCAAACGGGAACTACAATCAGCCCCAGCATTTT.

The CDR3 spells CASSSDTFPYNEQFF. In DNA, the CDR3 is TGTGCCAGTAGTTCAGACACCTTTCCCTACAATGAGCAGTTCTTC. The genes are TRBV19 and TRBJ2-1; no reliable D call. Trimming cost V 5 bases and J 2 bases, with 13 bases left between them. This CDR3 spans 15 amino acids. Germline CDR1 is LNHDA and CDR2 is SQIVND (reference sequence).

The rearrangement uses TRBV4-1 and TRBJ1-2; 12 bases are a match to TRBD1. With 4 bases clipped from V and 2 bases from J, the junction kept 2 bases outside the gene matches. The germline V gene has CDR1 MGHRA and CDR2 YSYEKL. The CDR3 has 15 residues. The CDR3 DNA sequence: TGCGCCAGCAGCCGGGGACAGGGGGCAAACTATGGCTACACCTTC. As protein: CASSRGQGANYGYTF.

The chain combines TRBV19 with TRBJ1-2; D is undetermined. The germline V gene has CDR1 LNHDA and CDR2 SQIVND (reference sequence). CDR3 length: 15 residues. Trimming stripped 3 bases from V and 0 bases from J, with 11 bases between. The CDR3 here is CASSISGSTNYGYTF. The CDR3, as DNA: TGTGCCAGTAGTATTAGCGGGTCTACTAACTATGGCTACACCTTC.

This clone was seen once. The V and J genes are TRBV28 and TRBJ1-6, with a tentative D call TRBD1 (5 bases). Germline V gives CDR1 MDHEN, CDR2 SYDVKM. The CDR3 sequence is 15 residues long. Trimming took off 5 bases at V and 7 bases at J, with 15 bases between the two ends. The CDR3 region has the DNA TGTGCCAGCAGTCCCTCCCGGCAGGGAAATTCACCCCTCCACTTT. Protein sequence: CASSPSRQGNSPLHF.

The chain uses TRBV6-1 and TRBJ2-7; 7 bases map to TRBD1. This CDR3 comprises 15 residues. V lost 1 base and J lost 5; bases outside the gene matches: 8. Germline-derived CDR1 and CDR2 are MNHNS and SASEGT. The CDR3: CASSEVLQGTDEQYF. As DNA, the CDR3 is TGTGCCAGCAGTGAAGTTTTACAGGGGACCGACGAGCAGTACTTC.

The chain has TRBV13 and TRBJ1-1; 8 bases are shared with TRBD1. The germline V gene encodes CDR1 PRHDT and CDR2 FYEKMQ (reference sequence). V shed 4 bases and J 5 bases; nucleotides not matched to a gene: 12. This CDR3 is built from 16 residues. As DNA, the CDR3 is TGTGCCAGCAGCTCCCAGGGGGCGCGAAGTGGGACTGAAGCTTTCTTT. Translated: CASSSQGARSGTEAFF.

There are a few counts of this clone. The chain uses TRBV7-2 and TRBJ2-5; tentative D call: TRBD2 (6 bases). Trimming took 5 bases from V and 7 from J, leaving 20 bases between them. The CDR3 consists of 15 residues. Per germline, CDR1 SGHTA and CDR2 FQGNSA. CDR3 DNA: TGTGCCAGCAGCCGGGACCCACTTGGGCGGGGGACCCAGTACTTC. This gives the protein CASSRDPLGRGTQYF.

The chain uses TRBV7-2 and TRBJ2-1; 8 nucleotides line up with TRBD2. The V segment lost 0 bases and the J segment 6 bases; nucleotides outside the gene matches: 7. The CDR3 sequence is 16 residues long. Per germline, CDR1 SGHTA and CDR2 FQGNSA. CDR3 loop: CASSLAFSSGFNEQFF. The CDR3 DNA reads as TGTGCCAGCAGCTTAGCGTTCTCTAGCGGGTTCAATGAGCAGTTCTTC.

This chain uses TRBV7-2 with TRBJ2-5; 10 nucleotides match TRBD2. CDR1 and CDR2 (germline): SGHTA, FQGNSA. The V and J ends lost 3 bases and 5 bases, in that order; junction bases with no gene match: 3. This CDR3 comprises 14 residues. The CDR3 nucleotides read TGTGCCAGCAGCTTCATAGCGGGGGGTGAGACCCAGTACTTC. Translating gives CASSFIAGGETQYF.

A few counts support this clone. The chain is built from TRBV10-2 and TRBJ1-6, with D unclear. In germline, CDR1 is WSHSY, CDR2 SAAADI. The V and J ends lost 3 bases and 0 bases respectively, with 9 bases between them. CDR3 size: 16 residues. The CDR3 DNA is TGCGCCAGCAGTGACAGGCGCACCTCCTATAATTCACCCCTCCACTTT. Translating gives CASSDRRTSYNSPLHF.

The rearrangement uses TRBV6-5 and TRBJ2-1, with D unresolved. The CDR3 sequence is 12 residues long. Germline values: CDR1 MNHEY, CDR2 SVGAGI. Deletions cut 4 bases from V and 4 bases from J, with 5 bases between. The CDR3 DNA reads TGTGCCAGCAGTTCATTTTACAATGAGCAGTTCTTC. Amino acids: CASSSFYNEQFF.

The genes are TRBV6-5 and TRBJ2-5; 8 positions match TRBD2. The CDR3 spans 15 residues. The V gene end was trimmed by 0 bases and the J gene end by 4 bases; junction bases not matched to a gene: 4. The V gene's germline CDR1 is MNHEY and CDR2 SVGAGI. The CDR3: CASSYSTGGTETQYF. For the CDR3, the DNA is TGTGCCAGCAGTTACTCGACGGGGGGGACAGAGACCCAGTACTTC.